This T cell receptor (beta chain) comes out of a study of T cell responses to AZD1222 COVID-19 vaccine. Whole-study findings and limits: Spike regions recognized by vaccine-associated CD4 TCRs spanned the protein, led by 160-218 and 743-854.

The assay was immunoSEQ multiplex PCR, and TCRdb's table has in-frame clones only and misses some. The table lists approximately 150,000 clones, 93% of them singletons. In the case of this clone: The antigen is not known.

Sequences were derived from peripheral blood, sampled on day 0 of MenACWY control vaccination. This clonotype was obtained from an adult in good health.

The CDR3 sequence: CASSMYRSAVAEAFF. CDR3 in DNA: TGTGCCAGTAGTATGTACAGGTCCGCCGTCGCTGAAGCTTTCTTT. V usage is TRBV19 and J usage is TRBJ1-1; D may be TRBD1 (5 bases). The V end was cut by 3 bases, the J end by 6 bases, with 17 bases between. The CDR3 sequence is 15 residues long. The germline CDR1 and CDR2 sequences are LNHDA and SQIVND (reference sequence). Supplemented by reference TRBV19 and TRBJ1-1, the full variable domain reads DGGITQSPKYLFRKEGQNVTLSCEQNLNHDAMYWYRQDPGQGLRLIYYSQIVNDFQKGDIAEGYSVSREKKESFPLTVTSAQKNPTAFYLCASSMYRSAVAEAFFGQGTRLTVV.